This paragraph reports one T cell receptor (beta chain). The V gene's germline CDR1 is MNHEY and CDR2 SVGAGI. This CDR3 spans 13 amino acids. V was clipped by 7 bases and J by 10 bases; unmatched bases: 7. This record comes from a study of control samples from healthy donors and cancer patients. TCRdb's table, derived via immunoSEQ multiplex PCR, lists solely in-frame clones and lacks some. The sample contains 100,000 to 150,000 clones, 88% of which appear only once. Material for sequencing was blood. This sequence originates from a man between 50 and 59 years old in good health. The rearrangement joins TRBV6-5 to TRBJ1-6; 7 bases are shared with TRBD1. The DNA of the CDR3 is TGTGCCAGCATGGTGAACAGGGGATCACCCCTCCACTTT. It codes for CASMVNRGSPLHF.